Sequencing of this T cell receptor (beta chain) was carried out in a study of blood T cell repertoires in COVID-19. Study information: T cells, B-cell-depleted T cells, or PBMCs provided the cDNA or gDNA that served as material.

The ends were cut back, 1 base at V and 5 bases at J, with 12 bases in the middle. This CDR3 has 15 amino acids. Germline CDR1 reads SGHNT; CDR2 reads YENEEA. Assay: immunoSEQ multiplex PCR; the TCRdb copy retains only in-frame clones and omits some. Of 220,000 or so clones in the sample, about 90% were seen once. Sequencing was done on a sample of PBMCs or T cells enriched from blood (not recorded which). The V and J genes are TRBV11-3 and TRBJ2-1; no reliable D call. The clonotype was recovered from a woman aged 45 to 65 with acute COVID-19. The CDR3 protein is CASSLGVWANNEQFF. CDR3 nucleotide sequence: TGTGCCAGCAGCTTAGGAGTTTGGGCGAACAATGAGCAGTTCTTC.